These 9 T cell receptor beta chains originate from one sample sequenced in a study of T-cell memory formation after mild COVID-19. One entry per CDR3 protein results from TCRdb running MiXCR on the 5' RACE reads. Counted here are more than 85,000 distinct CDR3 sequences, roughly 11% occurring once; the ten biggest clones make up about 40%. The sample comprised PBMCs or a T cell subset sorted from them (not recorded which). The source of these receptors is a man aged 18 to 29 who had mild COVID-19 (a few samples of this study predate the infection). Cell type and time point are not known.

The chain couples TRBV29-1 to TRBJ2-1, with 10 bases fitting TRBD2. The J segment lost 8 bases and the V segment lost 3 bases, leaving 4 bases of the junction unmatched. Per germline, CDR1 SQVTM and CDR2 ANQGSEA. This CDR3 is 13 amino acids long. This CDR3 reads CSVDQRGGYEQFF. The CDR3 region has the DNA TGCAGCGTTGACCAGCGGGGGGGCTATGAGCAGTTCTTC.

The V gene is TRBV6-6, the J gene TRBJ2-5; D is possibly TRBD1 (6 bases). The length of the CDR3 is 14 residues. Per the germline V gene, CDR1 is MNHNY and CDR2 is SVGAGI (reference sequence). Trimming cost V 6 bases and J 0 bases, with 11 bases left between them. CDR3 sequence reads: CASSQGTYQETQYF. The CDR3 DNA sequence: TGTGCCAGCAGCCAGGGGACGTACCAAGAGACCCAGTACTTC.

The chain recombines TRBV30 with TRBJ2-1; D ambiguous. From germline, CDR1 is GTSNPN and CDR2 SVGIG (reference sequence). The CDR3 contains 12 residues. The V end was cut by 2 bases, the J end by 8 bases, with 10 bases between. CDR3 nucleotides: TGTGCCTGGAGTAGGATCGGGTATGAGCAGTTCTTC. Amino acid sequence: CAWSRIGYEQFF.

The rearrangement uses TRBV12-3 or TRBV12-4 and TRBJ2-5; 7 bases align to TRBD2. The length of the CDR3 is 15 residues. The junction had 5 bases not matched to a gene; V was cut back by 3 bases and J by 1 base. The CDR3 loop is CASSFTGGSQETQYF. The CDR3 DNA follows: TGTGCCAGCAGTTTTACCGGGGGGAGCCAAGAGACCCAGTACTTC.

This clonotype appeared a few times. V usage is TRBV7-6 and J usage is TRBJ2-5; tentatively, D is TRBD1 (5 bases). V was cut by 1 base and J by 3 bases, with 21 bases left in between. The CDR3 totals 18 residues. In germline, CDR1 is SGHVS, CDR2 FNYEAQ. The CDR3 region is CASSLGFGRQTAEETQYF. In DNA form, the CDR3 reads TGTGCCAGCAGCTTAGGCTTCGGTCGACAGACCGCCGAAGAGACCCAGTACTTC.

This clonotype occurred many times. The chain recombines TRBV5-6 with TRBJ2-1; 15 bases agree with TRBD2. From germline, CDR1 is SGHDT and CDR2 YYEEEE. The CDR3 sequence is 17 residues long. The junction had 5 bases not matched to a gene; V was cut back by 5 bases and J by 2 bases. The CDR3 coding sequence is TGTGCCAGCAGTCCAGGACTAGCGGGGGGGCCCTACAATGAGCAGTTCTTC. Residues: CASSPGLAGGPYNEQFF.

This clonotype has more than one count but fewer than ten. J is TRBJ2-2 and V is TRBV29-1; 12 bases are shared with TRBD2. CDR3 length: 13 amino acids. The ends lost 6 bases at V and 6 bases at J; junction bases unmatched: 2. In germline, CDR1 is SQVTM, CDR2 ANQGSEA. This CDR3 is CSVASGGAGELFF. DNA for the CDR3: TGCAGCGTGGCTAGCGGGGGGGCCGGGGAGCTGTTTTTT.

This clonotype was counted many times. The chain combines TRBV6-2 or TRBV6-3 with TRBJ1-6, with a tentative D call TRBD1 (6 bases). V was shortened by 0 bases and J by 7 bases, with 10 bases between the two germline ends. This CDR3 has 15 residues. From germline, CDR1 is MNHEY and CDR2 SVGEGT. Here the CDR3 DNA reads TGTGCCAGCAGTTACTCGGGGGCGGACAATTCACCCCTCCACTTT. This gives the protein CASSYSGADNSPLHF.

This clonotype has at least ten counts. The chain couples TRBV6-2 or TRBV6-3 to TRBJ2-1, with a possible D match to TRBD1 (6 bases). The germline CDR1 and CDR2 sequences are MNHEY and SVGEGT. The CDR3 covers 16 residues. V was shortened by 1 base and J by 4 bases, with 14 bases between the two germline ends. This CDR3 is CASSYWSGTKYNEQFF. As DNA, the CDR3 is TGTGCCAGCAGTTACTGGTCTGGGACAAAGTACAATGAGCAGTTCTTC.